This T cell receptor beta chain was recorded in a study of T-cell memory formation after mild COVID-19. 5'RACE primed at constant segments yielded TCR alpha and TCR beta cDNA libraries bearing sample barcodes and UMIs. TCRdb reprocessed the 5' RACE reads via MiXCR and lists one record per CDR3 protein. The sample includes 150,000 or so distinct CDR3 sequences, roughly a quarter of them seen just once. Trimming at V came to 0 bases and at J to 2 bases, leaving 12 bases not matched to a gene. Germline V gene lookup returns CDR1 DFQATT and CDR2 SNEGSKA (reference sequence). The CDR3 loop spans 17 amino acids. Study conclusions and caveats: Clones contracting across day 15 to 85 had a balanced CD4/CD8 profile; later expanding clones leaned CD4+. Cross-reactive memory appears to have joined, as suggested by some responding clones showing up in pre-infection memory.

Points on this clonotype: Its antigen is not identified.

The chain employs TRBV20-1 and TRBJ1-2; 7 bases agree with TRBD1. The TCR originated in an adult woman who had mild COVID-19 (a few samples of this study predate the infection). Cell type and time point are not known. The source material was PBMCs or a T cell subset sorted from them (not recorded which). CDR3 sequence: CSARDRGTGDLNYGYTF. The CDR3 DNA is TGCAGTGCTAGAGACCGCGGAACAGGGGACCTAAACTATGGCTACACCTTC.